This T cell receptor (beta chain) was obtained from a study of shared clonotypes between healthy human individuals. Turning to the study itself: Three plates were used per donor for CD4 naive, three for CD4 memory, two for CD8 naive and one for CD8 memory. Study observations and caveats: The generation probabilities recorded for non-shared clonotypes fell below those of clonotypes shared by all four donors. For sorted subsets, rarefaction showed incomplete sequencing despite large depth.

On this clone itself: The target antigen is unknown.

The CDR3 has 19 amino acids. Trimming left V 1 base short and J 1 base short, with 23 bases between. The germline CDR1 and CDR2 sequences are SGHTA and FQGNSA. Data came from immunoSEQ multiplex PCR; TCRdb stores just in-frame clones and leaves some out. The table records under 2,500,000 clones, under 97% of them present only once. The sequenced sample was naive CD4+ T cells sorted from blood. The subset here: CD45RA+ positively selected. The chain couples TRBV7-2 to TRBJ2-7; possible D gene TRBD2, 5 bases. This TCR was sampled from a man aged 18 to 29 in good health. The CDR3 DNA follows: TGTGCCAGCAGCTTAGTGGCTTCCCCGGGATTCCGGGGATCCTACGAGCAGTACTTC. It translates to CASSLVASPGFRGSYEQYF.